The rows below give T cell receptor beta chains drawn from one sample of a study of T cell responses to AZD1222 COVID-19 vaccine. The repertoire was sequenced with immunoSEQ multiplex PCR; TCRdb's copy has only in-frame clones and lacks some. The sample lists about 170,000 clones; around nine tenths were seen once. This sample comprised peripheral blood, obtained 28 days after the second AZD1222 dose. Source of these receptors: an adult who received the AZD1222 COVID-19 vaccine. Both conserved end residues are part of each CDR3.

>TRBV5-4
CASSLDRYETQYF
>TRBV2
CASSTQGAGELFF
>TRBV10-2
CACLGTGGETQYF
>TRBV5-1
CASSSGHQETQYF
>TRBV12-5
CASGSNSSTQPQHF
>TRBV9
CASSARQGNSPLHF
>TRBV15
CATSRGRGMNTEAFF
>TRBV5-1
CASSFDRVDGYTF
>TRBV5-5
CASSLLQGPREKLFF
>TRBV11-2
CASSRYPGTSATSPLHF
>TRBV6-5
CASSSWADTGYGYTF
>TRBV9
CASSSTGTRTTEAFF
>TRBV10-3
CAISEAATQETQYF
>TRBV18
CASSTQQNTGELFF
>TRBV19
CASSIRGGTNYGYTF
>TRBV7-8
CASSLGDRGYGYTF
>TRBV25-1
CASSEGGYEQYF
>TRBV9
CASSLTGSDYGYTF
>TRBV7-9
CASSLAGGDGYTF
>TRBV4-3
CASSQAPYGGVETQYF
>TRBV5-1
CASSLQGENEKLFF
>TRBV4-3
CASSPGSGISSYEQYF
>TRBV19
CASSTTRQGYGYTF
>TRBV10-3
CAIGLAGDNEQFF
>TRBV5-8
CASSLGTGAPWEQYF
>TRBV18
CASSKEGATEAFF
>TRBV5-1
CASSLYFSSYEQYF
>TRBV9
CASSEQGQVNEKLFF
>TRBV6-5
CASRSENRQREKAFF
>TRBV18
CASSQRGLGNTIYF
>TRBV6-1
CASSETGGSGANVLTF
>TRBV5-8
CAFPPGITDTQYF
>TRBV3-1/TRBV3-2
CASSQGGTRNEQFF
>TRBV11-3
CASRVESPNATYEQYF
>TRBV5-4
CASSLDPNYGYTF
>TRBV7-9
CASSSGGSHQPQHF
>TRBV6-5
CASSPGRGRKTQYF
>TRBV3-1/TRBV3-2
CASSQGPLNYGYTF
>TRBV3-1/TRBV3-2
CASSQGVRLNSGNTIYF
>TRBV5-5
CASSTGTRFPYEQYF
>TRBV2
CASSEAPDIQYF
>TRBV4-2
CASSHVNRGLSESGYTF
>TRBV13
CASSLPEADTQYF
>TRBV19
CASSIPRKNTEAFF
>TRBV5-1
CASSLGGAGNEQFF
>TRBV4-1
CASSGSVGSNQPQHF
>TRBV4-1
CASSQAWPGGQPQHF
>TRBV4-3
CASSQSNGARGYGYTF
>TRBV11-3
CASRSANHEQFF
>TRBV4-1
CASSRGQGSMTYEQYF
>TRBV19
CASSIIFGQGPYEQYF
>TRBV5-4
CASSLDSYGYTF
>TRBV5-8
CASSLRGATAEAFF
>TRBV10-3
CAISSGTDSSPLHF
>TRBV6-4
CASSLAGGLLYF
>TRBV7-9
CASSLVDGFNYGYTF
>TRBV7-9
CASSLVWGAGTDTQYF